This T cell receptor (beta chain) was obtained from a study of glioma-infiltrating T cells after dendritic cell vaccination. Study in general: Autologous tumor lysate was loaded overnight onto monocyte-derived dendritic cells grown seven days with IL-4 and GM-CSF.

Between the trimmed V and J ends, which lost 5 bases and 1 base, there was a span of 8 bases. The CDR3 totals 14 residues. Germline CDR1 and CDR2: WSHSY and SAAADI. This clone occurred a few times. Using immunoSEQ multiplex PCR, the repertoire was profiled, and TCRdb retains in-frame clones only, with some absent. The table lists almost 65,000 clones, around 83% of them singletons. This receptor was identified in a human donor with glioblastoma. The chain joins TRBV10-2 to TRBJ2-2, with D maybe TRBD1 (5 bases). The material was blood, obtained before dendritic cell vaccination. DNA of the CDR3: TGCGCCAGCAGTCCAACAGGGAACACCGGGGAGCTGTTTTTT. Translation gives CASSPTGNTGELFF.